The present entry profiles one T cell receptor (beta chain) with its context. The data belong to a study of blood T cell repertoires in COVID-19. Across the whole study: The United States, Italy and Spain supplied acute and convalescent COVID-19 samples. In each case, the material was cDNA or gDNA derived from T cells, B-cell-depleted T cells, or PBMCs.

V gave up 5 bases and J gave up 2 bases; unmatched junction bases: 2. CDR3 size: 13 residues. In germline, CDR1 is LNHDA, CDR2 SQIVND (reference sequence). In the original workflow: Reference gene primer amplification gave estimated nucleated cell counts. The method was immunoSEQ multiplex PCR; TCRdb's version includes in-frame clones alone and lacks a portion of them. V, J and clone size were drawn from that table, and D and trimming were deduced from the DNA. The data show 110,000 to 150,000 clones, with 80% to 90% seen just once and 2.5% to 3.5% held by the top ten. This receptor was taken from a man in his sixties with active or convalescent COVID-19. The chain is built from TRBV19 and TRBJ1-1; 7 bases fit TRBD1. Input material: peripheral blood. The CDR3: CASSDRANTEAFF. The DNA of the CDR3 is TGTGCCAGTAGTGACAGGGCTAACACTGAAGCTTTCTTT.